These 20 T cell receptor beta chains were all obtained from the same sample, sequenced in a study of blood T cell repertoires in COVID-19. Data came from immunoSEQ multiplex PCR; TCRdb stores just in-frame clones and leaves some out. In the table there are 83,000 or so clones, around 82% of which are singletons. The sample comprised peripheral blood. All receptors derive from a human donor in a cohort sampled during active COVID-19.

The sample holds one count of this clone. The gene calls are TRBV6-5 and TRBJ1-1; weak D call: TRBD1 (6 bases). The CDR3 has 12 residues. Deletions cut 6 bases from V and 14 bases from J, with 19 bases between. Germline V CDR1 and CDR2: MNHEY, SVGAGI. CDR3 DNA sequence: TGTGCCAGCAGGGACAGCCAGGTTTTATGGTTCTTT. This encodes CASRDSQVLWFF.

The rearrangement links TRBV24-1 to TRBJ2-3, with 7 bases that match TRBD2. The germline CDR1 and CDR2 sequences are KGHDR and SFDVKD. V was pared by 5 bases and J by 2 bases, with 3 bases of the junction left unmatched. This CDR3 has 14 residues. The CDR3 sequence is CATSVGGSTDTQYF. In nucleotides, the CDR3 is TGTGCCACCAGTGTCGGGGGGTCCACAGATACGCAGTATTTT.

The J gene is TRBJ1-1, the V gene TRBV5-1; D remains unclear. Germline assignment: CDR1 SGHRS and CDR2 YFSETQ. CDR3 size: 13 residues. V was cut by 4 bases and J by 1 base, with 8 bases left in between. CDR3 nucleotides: TGCGCCAGCAGCCAACACAGGAACACTGAAGCTTTCTTT. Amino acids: CASSQHRNTEAFF.

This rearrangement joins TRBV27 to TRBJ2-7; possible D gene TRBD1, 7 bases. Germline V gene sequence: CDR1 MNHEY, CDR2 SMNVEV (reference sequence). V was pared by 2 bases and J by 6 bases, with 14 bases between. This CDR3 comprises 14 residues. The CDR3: CASSLAVQGGEQYF. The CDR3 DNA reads TGTGCCAGCAGTTTAGCAGTCCAGGGGGGCGAGCAGTACTTC.

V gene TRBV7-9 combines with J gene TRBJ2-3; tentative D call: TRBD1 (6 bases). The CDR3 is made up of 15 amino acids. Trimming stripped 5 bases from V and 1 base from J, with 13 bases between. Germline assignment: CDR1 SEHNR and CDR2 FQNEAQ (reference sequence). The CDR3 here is CASSQTGSGTDTQYF. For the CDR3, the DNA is TGTGCCAGCAGCCAAACAGGGTCCGGCACAGATACGCAGTATTTT.

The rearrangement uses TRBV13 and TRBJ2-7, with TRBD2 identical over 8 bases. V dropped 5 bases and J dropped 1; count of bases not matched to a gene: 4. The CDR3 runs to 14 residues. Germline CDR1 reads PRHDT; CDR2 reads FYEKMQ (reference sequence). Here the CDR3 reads CASSLPGGSYEQYF. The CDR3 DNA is TGTGCCAGCAGCCTCCCGGGGGGGTCCTACGAGCAGTACTTC.

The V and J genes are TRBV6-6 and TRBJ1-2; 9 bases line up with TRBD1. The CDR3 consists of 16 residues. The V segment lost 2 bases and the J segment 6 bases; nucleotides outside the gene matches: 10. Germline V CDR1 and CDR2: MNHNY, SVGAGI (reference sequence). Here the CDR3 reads CASSYRPPQGADGYTF. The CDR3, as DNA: TGTGCCAGCAGTTACCGCCCGCCACAGGGGGCTGATGGCTACACCTTC.

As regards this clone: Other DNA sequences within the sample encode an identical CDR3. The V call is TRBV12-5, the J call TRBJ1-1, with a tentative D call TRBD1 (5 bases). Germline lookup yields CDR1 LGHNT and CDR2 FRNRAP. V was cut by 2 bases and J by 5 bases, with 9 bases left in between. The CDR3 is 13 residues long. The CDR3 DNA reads TGTGCTAGTGGTTTGCAGGGCACGACTGAAGCTTTCTTT. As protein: CASGLQGTTEAFF.

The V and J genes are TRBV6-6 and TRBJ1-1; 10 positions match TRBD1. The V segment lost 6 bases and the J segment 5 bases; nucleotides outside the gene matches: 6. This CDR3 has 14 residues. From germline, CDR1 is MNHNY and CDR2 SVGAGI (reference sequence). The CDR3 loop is CASSSGQGFTEAFF. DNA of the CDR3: TGTGCCAGCAGCTCGGGACAGGGGTTTACTGAAGCTTTCTTT.

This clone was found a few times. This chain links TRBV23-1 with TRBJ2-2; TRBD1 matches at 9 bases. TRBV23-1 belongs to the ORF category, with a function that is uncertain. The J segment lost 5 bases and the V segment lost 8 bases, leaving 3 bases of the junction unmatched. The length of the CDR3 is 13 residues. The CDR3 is CASQDRGTGELFF. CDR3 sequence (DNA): TGCGCCAGCCAGGACAGGGGAACCGGGGAGCTGTTTTTT.

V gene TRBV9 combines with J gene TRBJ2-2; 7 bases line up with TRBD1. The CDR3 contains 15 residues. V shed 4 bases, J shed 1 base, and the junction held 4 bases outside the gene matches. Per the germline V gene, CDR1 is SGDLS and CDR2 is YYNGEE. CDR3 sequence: CASSPRTGNTGELFF. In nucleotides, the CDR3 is TGTGCCAGCAGCCCCCGGACAGGGAACACCGGGGAGCTGTTTTTT.

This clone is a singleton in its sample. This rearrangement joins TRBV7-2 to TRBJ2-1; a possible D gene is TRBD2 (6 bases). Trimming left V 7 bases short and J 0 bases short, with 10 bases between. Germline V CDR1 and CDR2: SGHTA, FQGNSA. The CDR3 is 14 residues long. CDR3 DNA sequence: TGTGCCAGCAACCCGACTAGCTCCTACAATGAGCAGTTCTTC. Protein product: CASNPTSSYNEQFF. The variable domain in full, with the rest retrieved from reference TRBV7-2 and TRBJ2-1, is GAGVSQSPSNKVTEKGKDVELRCDPISGHTALYWYRQSLGQGLEFLIYFQGNSAPDKSGLPSDRFSAERTGGSVSTLTIQRTQQEDSAVYLCASNPTSSYNEQFFGPGTRLTVL.

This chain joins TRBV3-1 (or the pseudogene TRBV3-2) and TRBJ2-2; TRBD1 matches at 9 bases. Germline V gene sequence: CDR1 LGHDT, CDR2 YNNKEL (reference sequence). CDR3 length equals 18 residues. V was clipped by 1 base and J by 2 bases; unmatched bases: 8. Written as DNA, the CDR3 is TGTGCCAGCAGCCAAGGTCCCCCGGGACAGGGAAACACCGGGGAGCTGTTTTTT. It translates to CASSQGPPGQGNTGELFF.

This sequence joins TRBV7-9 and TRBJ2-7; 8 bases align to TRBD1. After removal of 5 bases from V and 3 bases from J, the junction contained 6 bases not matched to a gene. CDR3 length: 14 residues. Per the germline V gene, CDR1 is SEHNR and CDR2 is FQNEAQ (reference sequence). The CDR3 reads CASSAGQGNYEQYF. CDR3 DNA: TGTGCCAGCAGCGCTGGACAGGGAAACTACGAGCAGTACTTC.

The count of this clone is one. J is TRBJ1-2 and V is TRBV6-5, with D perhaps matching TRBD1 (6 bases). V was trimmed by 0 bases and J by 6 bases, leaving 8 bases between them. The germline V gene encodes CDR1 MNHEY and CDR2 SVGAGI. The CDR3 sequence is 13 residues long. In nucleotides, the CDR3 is TGTGCCAGCAGTTACTCGGCAGGGGATGGCTACACCTTC. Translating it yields CASSYSAGDGYTF.

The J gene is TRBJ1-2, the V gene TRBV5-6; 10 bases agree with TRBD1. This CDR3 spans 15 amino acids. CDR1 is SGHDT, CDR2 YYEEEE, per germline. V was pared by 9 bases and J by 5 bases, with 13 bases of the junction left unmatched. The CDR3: CATTGRDRGRYGYTF. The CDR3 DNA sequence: TGTGCCACCACGGGCCGGGACAGGGGTCGATATGGCTACACCTTC.

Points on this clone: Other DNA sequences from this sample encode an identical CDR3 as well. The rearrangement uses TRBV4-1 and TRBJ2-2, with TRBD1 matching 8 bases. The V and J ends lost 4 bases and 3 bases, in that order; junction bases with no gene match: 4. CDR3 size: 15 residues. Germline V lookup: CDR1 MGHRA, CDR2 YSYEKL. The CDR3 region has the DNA TGCGCCAGCAGCCGTGGACAGGGATACACCGGGGAGCTGTTTTTT. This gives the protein CASSRGQGYTGELFF.

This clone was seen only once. CDR3: CASSPRINRGSNEKLFF. The CDR3 DNA reads as TGTGCCAGCTCACCAAGGATAAACAGGGGATCTAATGAAAAACTGTTTTTT. The gene calls are TRBV18 and TRBJ1-4; TRBD1 aligns across 7 bases. V shed 2 bases and J 3 bases; nucleotides not matched to a gene: 9. Germline V lookup: CDR1 KGHSH, CDR2 LQKENI. The CDR3 has 17 amino acids.

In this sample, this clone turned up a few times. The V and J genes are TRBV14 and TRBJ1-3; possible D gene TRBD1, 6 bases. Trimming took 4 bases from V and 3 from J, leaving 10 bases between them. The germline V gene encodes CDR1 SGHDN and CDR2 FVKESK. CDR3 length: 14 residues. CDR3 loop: CASSRQAGGNTIYF. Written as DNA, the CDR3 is TGTGCCAGCAGCCGACAGGCGGGTGGAAACACCATATATTTT.

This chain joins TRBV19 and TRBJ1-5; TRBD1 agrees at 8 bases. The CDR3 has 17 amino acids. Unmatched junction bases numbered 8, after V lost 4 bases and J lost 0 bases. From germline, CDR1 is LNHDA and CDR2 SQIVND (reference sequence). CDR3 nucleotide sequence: TGTGCCAGTAGTACAAAAGACAGGGGAAATAGCAATCAGCCCCAGCATTTT. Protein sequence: CASSTKDRGNSNQPQHF.